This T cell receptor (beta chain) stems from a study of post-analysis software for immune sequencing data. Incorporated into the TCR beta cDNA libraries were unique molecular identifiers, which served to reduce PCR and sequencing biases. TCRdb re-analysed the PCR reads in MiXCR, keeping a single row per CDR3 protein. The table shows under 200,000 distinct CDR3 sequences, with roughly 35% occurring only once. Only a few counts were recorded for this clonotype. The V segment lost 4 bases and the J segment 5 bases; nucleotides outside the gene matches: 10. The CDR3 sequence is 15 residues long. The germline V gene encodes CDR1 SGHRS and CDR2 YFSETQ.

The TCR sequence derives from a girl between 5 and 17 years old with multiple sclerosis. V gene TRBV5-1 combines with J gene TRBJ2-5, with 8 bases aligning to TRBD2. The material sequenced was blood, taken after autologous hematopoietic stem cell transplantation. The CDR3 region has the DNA TGCGCCAGCAGCATACCGGGACTAGGGGGTGAGACCCAGTACTTC. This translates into CASSIPGLGGETQYF.